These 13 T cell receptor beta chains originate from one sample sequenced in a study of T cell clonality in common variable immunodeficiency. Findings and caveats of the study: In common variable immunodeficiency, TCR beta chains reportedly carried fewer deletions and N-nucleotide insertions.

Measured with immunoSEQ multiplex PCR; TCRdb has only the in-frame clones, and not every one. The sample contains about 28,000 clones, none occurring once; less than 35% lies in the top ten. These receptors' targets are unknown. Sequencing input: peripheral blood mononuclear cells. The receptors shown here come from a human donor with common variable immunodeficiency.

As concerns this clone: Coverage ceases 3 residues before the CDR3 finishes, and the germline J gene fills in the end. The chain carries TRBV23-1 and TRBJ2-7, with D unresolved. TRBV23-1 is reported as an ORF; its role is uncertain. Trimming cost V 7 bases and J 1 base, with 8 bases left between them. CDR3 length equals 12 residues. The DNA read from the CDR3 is TGCGCCAGCACGACACCATCCTACGAG. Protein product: CASTTPSYE. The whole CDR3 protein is CASTTPSYEQYF.

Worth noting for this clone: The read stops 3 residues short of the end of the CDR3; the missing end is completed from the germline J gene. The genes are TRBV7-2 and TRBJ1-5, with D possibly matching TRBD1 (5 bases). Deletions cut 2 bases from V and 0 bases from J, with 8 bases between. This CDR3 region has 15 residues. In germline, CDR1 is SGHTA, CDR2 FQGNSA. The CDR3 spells CASSLLGGSNQPQHF. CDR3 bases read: TGTGCCAGCAGCTTATTGGGGGGTAGCAATCAGCCC.

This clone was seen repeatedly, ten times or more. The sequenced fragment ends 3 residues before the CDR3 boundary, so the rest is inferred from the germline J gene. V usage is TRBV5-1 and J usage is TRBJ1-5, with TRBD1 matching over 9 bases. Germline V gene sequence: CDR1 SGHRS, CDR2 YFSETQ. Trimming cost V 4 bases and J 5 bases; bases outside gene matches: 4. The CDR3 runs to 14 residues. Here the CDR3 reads CASSVGQGHQPQHF. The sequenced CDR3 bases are TGCGCCAGCAGCGTGGGACAGGGACATCAGCCC. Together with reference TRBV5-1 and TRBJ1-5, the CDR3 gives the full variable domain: KAGVTQTPRYLIKTRGQQVTLSCSPISGHRSVSWYQQTPGQGLQFLFEYFSETQRNKGNFPGRFSGRQFSNSRSEMNVSTLELGDSALYLCASSVGQGHQPQHFGDGTRLSIL.

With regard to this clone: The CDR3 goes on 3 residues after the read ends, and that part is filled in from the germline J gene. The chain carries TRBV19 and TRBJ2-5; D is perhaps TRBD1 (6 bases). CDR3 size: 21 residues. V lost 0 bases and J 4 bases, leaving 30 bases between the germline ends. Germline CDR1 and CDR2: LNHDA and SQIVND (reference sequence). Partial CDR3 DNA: TGTGCCAGTAGTATAGACCAAAGCGTCCAACTACAGGGCCCCGCAGGAGAGACC. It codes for CASSIDQSVQLQGPAGET. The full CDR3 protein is CASSIDQSVQLQGPAGETQYF.

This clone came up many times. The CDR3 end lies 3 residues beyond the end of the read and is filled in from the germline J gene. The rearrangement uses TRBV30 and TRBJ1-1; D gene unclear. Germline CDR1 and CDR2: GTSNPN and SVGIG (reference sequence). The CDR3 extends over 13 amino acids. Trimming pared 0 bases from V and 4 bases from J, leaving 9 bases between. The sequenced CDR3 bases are TGTGCCTGGAGTGTAGGCCTTGGCACTGAA. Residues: CAWSVGLGTE. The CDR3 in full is CAWSVGLGTEAFF.

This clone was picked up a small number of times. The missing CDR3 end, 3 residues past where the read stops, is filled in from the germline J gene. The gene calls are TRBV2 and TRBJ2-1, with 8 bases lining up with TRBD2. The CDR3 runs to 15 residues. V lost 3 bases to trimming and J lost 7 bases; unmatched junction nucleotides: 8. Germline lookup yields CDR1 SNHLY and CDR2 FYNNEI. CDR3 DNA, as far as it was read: TGTGCCAGCAGTGATCTTCGGGGGGGCGTGAATGAG. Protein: CASSDLRGGVNE. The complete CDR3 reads CASSDLRGGVNEQFF.

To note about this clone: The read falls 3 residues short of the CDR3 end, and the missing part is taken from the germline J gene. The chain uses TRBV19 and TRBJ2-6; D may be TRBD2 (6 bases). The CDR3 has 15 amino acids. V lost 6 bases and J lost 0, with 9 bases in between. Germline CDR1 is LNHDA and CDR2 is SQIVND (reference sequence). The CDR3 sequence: CASRLGGSGANVLTF. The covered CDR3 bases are TGTGCCAGTAGATTGGGGGGCTCTGGGGCCAACGTC. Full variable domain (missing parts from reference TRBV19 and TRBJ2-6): DGGITQSPKYLFRKEGQNVTLSCEQNLNHDAMYWYRQDPGQGLRLIYYSQIVNDFQKGDIAEGYSVSREKKESFPLTVTSAQKNPTAFYLCASRLGGSGANVLTFGAGSRLTVL.

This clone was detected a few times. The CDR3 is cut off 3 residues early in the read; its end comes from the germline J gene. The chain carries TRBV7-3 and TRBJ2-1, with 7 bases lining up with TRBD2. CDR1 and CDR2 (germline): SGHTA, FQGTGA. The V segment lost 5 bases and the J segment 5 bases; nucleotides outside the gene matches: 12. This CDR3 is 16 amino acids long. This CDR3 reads CASSNPGLPVHNEQFF. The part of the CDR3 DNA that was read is TGTGCCAGCAGCAACCCGGGACTACCTGTCCACAATGAG.

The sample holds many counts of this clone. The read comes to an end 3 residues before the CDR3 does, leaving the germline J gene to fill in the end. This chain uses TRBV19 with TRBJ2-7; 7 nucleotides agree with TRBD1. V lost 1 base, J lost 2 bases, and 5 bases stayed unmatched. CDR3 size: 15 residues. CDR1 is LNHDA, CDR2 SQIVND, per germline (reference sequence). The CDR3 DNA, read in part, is TGTGCCAGTAGTATAGGGCTAGGGGGCACCTACGAG. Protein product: CASSIGLGGTYE. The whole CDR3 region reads CASSIGLGGTYEQYF. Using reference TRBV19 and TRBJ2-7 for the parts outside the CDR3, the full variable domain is DGGITQSPKYLFRKEGQNVTLSCEQNLNHDAMYWYRQDPGQGLRLIYYSQIVNDFQKGDIAEGYSVSREKKESFPLTVTSAQKNPTAFYLCASSIGLGGTYEQYFGPGTRLTVT.

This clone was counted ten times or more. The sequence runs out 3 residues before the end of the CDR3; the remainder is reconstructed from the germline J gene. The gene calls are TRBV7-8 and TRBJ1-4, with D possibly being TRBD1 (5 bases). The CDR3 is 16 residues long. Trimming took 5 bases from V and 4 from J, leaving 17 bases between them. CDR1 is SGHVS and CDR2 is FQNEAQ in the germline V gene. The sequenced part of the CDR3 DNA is TGTGCCAGCAGCCCTCTTAACCCAGGGTATAATGAAAAA. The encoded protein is CASSPLNPGYNEK. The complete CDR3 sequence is CASSPLNPGYNEKLFF.

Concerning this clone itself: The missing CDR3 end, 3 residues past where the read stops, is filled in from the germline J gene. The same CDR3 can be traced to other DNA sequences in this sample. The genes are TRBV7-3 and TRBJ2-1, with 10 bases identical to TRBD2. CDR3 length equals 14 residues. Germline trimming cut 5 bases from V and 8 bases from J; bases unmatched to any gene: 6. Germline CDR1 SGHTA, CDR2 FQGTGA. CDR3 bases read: TGTGCCAGCAGCCTGAGCGGGGGGGCCGATGAG. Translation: CASSLSGGADE. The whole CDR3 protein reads CASSLSGGADEQFF.

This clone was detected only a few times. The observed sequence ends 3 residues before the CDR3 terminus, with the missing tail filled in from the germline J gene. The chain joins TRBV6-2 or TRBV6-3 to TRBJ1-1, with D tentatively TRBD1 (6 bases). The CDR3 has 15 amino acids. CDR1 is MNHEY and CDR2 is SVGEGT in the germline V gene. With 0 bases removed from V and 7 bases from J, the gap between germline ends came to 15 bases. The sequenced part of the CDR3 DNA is TGTGCCAGCAGTTACTCGAGGCGGGGGCTTGATGAA. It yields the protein CASSYSRRGLDE. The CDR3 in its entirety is CASSYSRRGLDEAFF.

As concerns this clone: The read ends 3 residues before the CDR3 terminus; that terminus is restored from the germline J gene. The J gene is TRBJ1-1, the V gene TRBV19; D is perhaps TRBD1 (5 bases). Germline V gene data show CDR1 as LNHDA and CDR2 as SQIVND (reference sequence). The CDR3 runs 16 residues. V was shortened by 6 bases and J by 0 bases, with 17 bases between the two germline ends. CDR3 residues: CASRSGGVFMNTEAFF. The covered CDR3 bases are TGTGCCAGTAGGTCGGGGGGGGTGTTCATGAACACTGAA.